Listed below are T cell receptor beta chains from one sample, sequenced in a study of T-cell memory formation after mild COVID-19. TCRdb recomputed calls from the 5' RACE reads with MiXCR, one row per CDR3 protein. The table lists roughly 130,000 distinct CDR3 sequences, about 6.5% of them singletons. Sequencing was done on a sample of PBMCs or a T cell subset sorted from them (not recorded which). The receptors shown here come from an adult woman who had mild COVID-19 (a few samples of this study predate the infection). Cell type and time point are not known. Each CDR3 is given with its conserved first and last residue. The order of the fields is CDR3 length, J gene, D gene, V gene, clone size, CDR3 DNA, CDR3 protein. The D gene is left open where the match is weak. Clone size is not always given. Where it is, it says once, few, many or a class for expanded clones.

>14|TRBJ2-1|TRBD2|TRBV7-6|many
TGTGCCAGCAGCCTTAGCGGGAGGAGCAATGAGCAGTTCTTC
CASSLSGRSNEQFF
>16|TRBJ1-5|NA|TRBV7-2|once
TGTGCCAGCAGCCTCGACGGGACCCGACAGTATCAGCCCCAGCATTTT
CASSLDGTRQYQPQHF
>16|TRBJ1-2|TRBD1|TRBV5-5|NA
TGTGCCAGCAGCTTGGGGGGGACAGGGGGAAACTATGGCTACACCTTC
CASSLGGTGGNYGYTF
>16|TRBJ1-2|NA|TRBV5-5|few
TGTGCCAGCAGCTTCAGGTTGCTATCTGGAGAAGGGGGCTACACCTTC
CASSFRLLSGEGGYTF
>15|TRBJ1-4|NA|TRBV3-1|many
TGTGCCAGCAGCCAAGATCCTGGGATTAATGAAAAACTGTTTTTT
CASSQDPGINEKLFF
>16|TRBJ2-1|TRBD2|TRBV7-9|many
TGTGCCAGCAGCTTAAAATCTTCGCGGGGGGGCAGTGAGCAGTTCTTC
CASSLKSSRGGSEQFF
>15|TRBJ2-5|NA|TRBV11-1|NA
TGTGCCAGCAGCTTAATAAGCCGGAACGAAGAGACCCAGTACTTC
CASSLISRNEETQYF
>15|TRBJ2-3|TRBD2|TRBV19|few
TGTGCCAGTAGTATACTGGCGGGGGGCACAGATACGCAGTATTTT
CASSILAGGTDTQYF
>13|TRBJ1-2|TRBD1|TRBV7-9|few
TGTGCCAGCAGCTCGACAGGGGACATTGGCTACACCTTC
CASSSTGDIGYTF
>15|TRBJ1-1|NA|TRBV7-6|NA
TGTGCCAGCAGCACCCCAGGGACGGGGAACACTGAAGCTTTCTTT
CASSTPGTGNTEAFF
>15|TRBJ2-7|NA|TRBV12-3/TRBV12-4|many
TGTGCCAGCAGTTCTAGGTGGCCCGGGGACTACGAGCAGTACTTC
CASSSRWPGDYEQYF
>17|TRBJ2-3|TRBD2|TRBV16|NA
TGTGCCAGCAGCCAATCGGGGACTACCCCAAGAATAGCTACGCAGTATTTT
CASSQSGTTPRIATQYF
>18|TRBJ2-1|TRBD2|TRBV24-1|NA
TGTGCCACCAGTGATCCGGAGGGGCTAGCGGGAGGAGGGAATGAGCAGTTCTTC
CATSDPEGLAGGGNEQFF
>14|TRBJ2-7|NA|TRBV3-1|many
TGTGCCAGCAGCCAACTAGGGGCTAGGGACGAGCAGTACTTC
CASSQLGARDEQYF